The 16 T cell receptor beta chains below all came from one sample that was sequenced in a study of T cell responses to AZD1222 COVID-19 vaccine. Data came from immunoSEQ multiplex PCR; TCRdb stores just in-frame clones and leaves some out. The repertoire has around 200,000 clones, around 88% of them found once; the top ten carry over 6%. The sequences come from peripheral blood, collected on day 0 of AZD1222 vaccination. These receptors came from an adult in good health.

The chain combines TRBV4-3 with TRBJ1-1; D is unresolved. Germline V gene data show CDR1 as LGHNA and CDR2 as YSLEER. The CDR3 is 13 amino acids. V lost 2 bases and J 0 bases, leaving 4 bases between the germline ends. The CDR3 region is CASSQRVNTEAFF. The CDR3 region has the DNA TGCGCCAGCAGCCAAAGGGTGAACACTGAAGCTTTCTTT.

This clone was found once. The V call is TRBV30, the J call TRBJ2-7; D tentatively reads TRBD1 or TRBD2 (5 bases each). Trimming stripped 3 bases from V and 3 bases from J, with 15 bases between. CDR3 length equals 14 residues. Germline V gene sequence: CDR1 GTSNPN, CDR2 SVGIG (reference sequence). DNA of the CDR3: TGTGCCTGGAGGGCCGGTGGGACGGTCTACGAGCAGTACTTC. This translates into CAWRAGGTVYEQYF.

The chain joins TRBV6-2 or TRBV6-3 to TRBJ2-7, with D possibly TRBD1 on 6 matching bases. The CDR3 spans 14 residues. Per germline, CDR1 MNHEY and CDR2 SVGEGT. Deletions cut 5 bases from V and 0 bases from J, with 11 bases between. CDR3: CASSKGEDSYEQYF. For the CDR3, the DNA is TGTGCCAGCAGTAAGGGGGAAGACTCCTACGAGCAGTACTTC.

This sequence joins TRBV15 and TRBJ2-7, with TRBD1 as a possible D gene (5 bases). This CDR3 has 15 amino acids. The V end lost 0 bases, the J end lost 1 base, and 10 bases lay between the germline ends. Germline CDR1 is LNHNV and CDR2 is YYDKDF (reference sequence). The CDR3 sequence: CATSRDRSGSYEQYF. CDR3 bases: TGTGCCACCAGCAGAGATAGGTCAGGGTCCTACGAGCAGTACTTC. The whole variable domain, remainder taken from reference TRBV15 and TRBJ2-7, is DAMVIQNPRYQVTQFGKPVTLSCSQTLNHNVMYWYQQKSSQAPKLLFHYYDKDFNNEADTPDNFQSRRPNTSFCFLDIRSPGLGDTAMYLCATSRDRSGSYEQYFGPGTRLTVT.

CDR3 DNA: TGTGCCAGCAGCCTTCAGGGGAATGGCTACGAGCAGTACTTC. As protein: CASSLQGNGYEQYF. The chain couples TRBV11-1 to TRBJ2-7, with a weak D call TRBD1 (6 bases). The CDR3 runs to 14 residues. The germline V gene encodes CDR1 SGHAT and CDR2 FQDESV (reference sequence). The V and J ends lost 5 bases and 3 bases respectively, with 14 bases between them.

The chain employs TRBV7-6 and TRBJ2-3; TRBD2 agrees at 9 bases. V shed 7 bases and J 0 bases; nucleotides not matched to a gene: 17. The CDR3 length is 19 residues. In germline, CDR1 is SGHVS, CDR2 FNYEAQ. CDR3 DNA sequence: TGTGCCAGCACTCCCGGGGGGCTAGCGGGATCCCTTAGCACAGATACGCAGTATTTT. Amino acids: CASTPGGLAGSLSTDTQYF.

The chain carries TRBV2 and TRBJ2-7; TRBD2 might be the D (6 bases). Trimming stripped 3 bases from V and 6 bases from J, with 9 bases between. The length of the CDR3 is 12 residues. Germline CDR1 is SNHLY and CDR2 is FYNNEI. The CDR3 nucleotides are TGTGCCAGCAGTGATTGGGGAGGCGAGCAGTACTTC. Translating gives CASSDWGGEQYF.

The chain has TRBV12-3 or TRBV12-4 and TRBJ1-2; D remains ambiguous. V dropped 7 bases and J dropped 4 bases, with 13 bases sitting between them. This CDR3 has 13 residues. In nucleotides, the CDR3 is TGTGCCAGCACTCTGGACGGGATCTATGGCTACACCTTC. Protein: CASTLDGIYGYTF.

The chain has TRBV6-2 or TRBV6-3 and TRBJ1-6, with no clear D. Trimming took off 2 bases at V and 6 bases at J, with 8 bases between the two ends. Germline V gene lookup returns CDR1 MNHEY and CDR2 SVGEGT. The CDR3 has 14 residues. CDR3 nucleotide sequence: TGTGCCAGCAGTTACCCGGACGGTAATTCACCCCTCCACTTT. Amino acids: CASSYPDGNSPLHF.

The rearrangement links TRBV12-3 or TRBV12-4 to TRBJ1-2; 8 positions match TRBD1. V gave up 6 bases and J gave up 4 bases; unmatched junction bases: 4. This CDR3 has 13 residues. The CDR3 nucleotides are TGTGCCAGCAGCCCGACAGGGGTCTATGGCTACACCTTC. It codes for CASSPTGVYGYTF.

There are a few counts of this clone. V usage is TRBV2 and J usage is TRBJ1-2; D is possibly TRBD1 (5 bases). The V and J ends lost 8 bases and 5 bases respectively, with 21 bases between them. Germline V gives CDR1 SNHLY, CDR2 FYNNEI. The CDR3 totals 15 residues. CDR3 protein: CASLIPTGGGYGYTF. CDR3 coding DNA: TGTGCCAGCCTCATCCCCACCGGGGGTGGGTATGGCTACACCTTC.

This clone was counted once. The chain has TRBV7-2 and TRBJ1-2; 8 positions agree with TRBD1. J was trimmed by 7 bases and V by 5 bases; bases with no gene match: 6. The CDR3 loop spans 13 amino acids. Germline-derived CDR1 and CDR2 are SGHTA and FQGNSA. The CDR3 reads CASSTGTGGGYTF. The CDR3 coding sequence is TGTGCCAGCAGCACCGGGACAGGAGGTGGCTACACCTTC.

V gene TRBV25-1 combines with J gene TRBJ2-5, with D maybe TRBD1 (6 bases). The germline V gene has CDR1 MGHDK and CDR2 SYGVNS. Trimming removed 4 bases at V and 5 bases at J, with 14 bases between. This CDR3 spans 14 amino acids. The CDR3 sequence: CASSGHRTVETQYF. CDR3 nucleotide sequence: TGTGCCAGCAGTGGGCACAGGACAGTGGAGACCCAGTACTTC. Complete variable domain (other parts from reference TRBV25-1 and TRBJ2-5): EADIYQTPRYLVIGTGKKITLECSQTMGHDKMYWYQQDPGMELHLIHYSYGVNSTEKGDLSSESTVSRIRTEHFPLTLESARPSHTSQYLCASSGHRTVETQYFGPGTRLLVL.

The chain recombines TRBV5-5 with TRBJ1-2; D is unresolved. V lost 4 bases and J 8 bases, leaving 12 bases between the germline ends. In germline, CDR1 is SGHKS, CDR2 YYEKEE (reference sequence). The CDR3 covers 12 residues. CDR3 protein: CASSPNSRGYTF. The CDR3 region has the DNA TGTGCCAGCAGCCCCAATTCTCGGGGCTACACCTTC. The full variable domain, in which reference TRBV5-5 and TRBJ1-2 provide the parts outside the CDR3, is DAGVTQSPTHLIKTRGQQVTLRCSPISGHKSVSWYQQVLGQGPQFIFQYYEKEERGRGNFPDRFSARQFPNYSSELNVNALLLGDSALYLCASSPNSRGYTFGSGTRLTVV.

The J gene is TRBJ1-1, the V gene TRBV19; a weak D match, TRBD1 (6 bases). The CDR3 loop spans 11 amino acids. The V gene lost 9 bases and the J gene lost 10 bases, with 15 bases spanning the gap. From germline, CDR1 is LNHDA and CDR2 SQIVND (reference sequence). The CDR3 nucleotides read TGTGCCAGCCTCAGGGGCCAAAGAGCTTTCTTT. This codes for CASLRGQRAFF.

The CDR3 loop reads CASSPGLGTEAFF. Written as DNA, the CDR3 is TGTGCCAGCAGCCCGGGCCTCGGTACTGAAGCTTTCTTT. This chain uses TRBV11-2 with TRBJ1-1; no firm D call. CDR3 length: 13 amino acids. CDR1 is SGHAT and CDR2 is FQNNGV in the germline V gene. V lost 5 bases to trimming and J lost 5 bases, with 12 bases between them.